The clone carrying this T cell receptor (beta chain) was found a few times. Its antigen is unknown. Both TRBC1 and TRBC2 were covered by a beta constant-region primer of two equimolar oligonucleotides. Ligated cDNA was amplified by four rounds of PCR with nested alpha and beta constant-region primers and SP2. TCRdb re-derived calls from the UMI-ligation and nested PCR reads in MiXCR, one entry per CDR3 protein. The sample yields around 140,000 distinct CDR3 sequences, approximately 20% seen once. Germline V lookup: CDR1 WNHNN, CDR2 SYGVQD (reference sequence). This CDR3 region has 14 residues. The V gene lost 5 bases and the J gene lost 9 bases, with 14 bases spanning the gap. The data stem from a study of naive and memory T cell subsets. Study-level points and caveats: Naive repertoires, especially CD8, held a few larger clonotypes, possibly memory cells re-expressing CD45RA. In naive cells, over 95% of TCR sequences were seen only once. In CD4 and CD8 cells, diversity dropped from naive through EMRA. No ground truth validated the naive and memory repertoire findings. TCR abundance followed a power law differing between naive and memory subsets.

The V gene is TRBV10-1, the J gene TRBJ1-6, with unresolved D. Sequenced: naive CD8+ T cells from blood. This TCR came from a human donor in good health. The chain's CDR3 is CASSQKGRSSPLHF. For the CDR3, the DNA is TGCGCCAGCAGTCAAAAAGGGAGAAGTTCACCCCTCCACTTT.